The next 8 T cell receptor beta chains were all read from a single sample in a study of human versus mouse CDR3 diversity and MHC coevolution. Here immunoSEQ multiplex PCR was the method, and the copy in TCRdb shows in-frame clones only, minus some. The sample shows roughly 80,000 clones, over 85% of them seen only once. Material: naive CD4+ T cells from blood. Subset reported: CD45RO-negative CD62L-positive naive CD4 T cells. The source of these receptors is a person between 25 and 70 years old in good health.

This chain links TRBV27 with TRBJ2-7; TRBD1 aligns across 10 bases. This CDR3 has 15 residues. The germline V gene has CDR1 MNHEY and CDR2 SMNVEV (reference sequence). Germline trimming cut 5 bases from V and 4 bases from J; bases unmatched to any gene: 8. This CDR3 is CASSARQGAGYEQYF. CDR3 DNA: TGTGCCAGCAGTGCCCGACAGGGGGCTGGGTACGAGCAGTACTTC.

The chain is built from TRBV11-2 and TRBJ2-7, with 7 nucleotides matching TRBD1. CDR1 is SGHAT and CDR2 is FQNNGV in the germline V gene. The CDR3 sequence is 15 residues long. V shed 3 bases, J shed 5 bases, and the junction held 10 bases outside the gene matches. The CDR3 nucleotides are TGTGCCAGCAGCTTTCAGGGGGTGGCTCGGAACGAGCAGTACTTC. Translating it yields CASSFQGVARNEQYF.

The rearrangement joins TRBV9 to TRBJ2-3, with D perhaps matching TRBD1 (6 bases). Trimming stripped 4 bases from V and 2 bases from J, with 17 bases between. The CDR3 has 16 residues. Germline-derived CDR1 and CDR2 are SGDLS and YYNGEE. In DNA form, the CDR3 reads TGTGCCAGCAGCTCACGCTCAGGGGATTCCACAGATACGCAGTATTTT. Its translation is CASSSRSGDSTDTQYF.

The rearrangement links TRBV6-6 to TRBJ1-3, with 9 nucleotides matching TRBD1. The J call may not be correct, given that the DNA end is closer to TRBJ2-2. This CDR3 comprises 15 residues. CDR1 is MNHNY, CDR2 SVGAGI, per germline (reference sequence). The CDR3 DNA is TGTGCCAGCAGTTTCGGACAGGGGAGGGCCGGGGAGCTGTTTTTT. Protein sequence: CASSFGQGRAGELFF.

The genes are TRBV29-1 and TRBJ1-5, with 9 bases fitting TRBD1. Germline V lookup: CDR1 SQVTM, CDR2 ANQGSEA. J gave up 2 bases and V 6 bases, and 17 bases lay outside the gene matches. This CDR3 is built from 18 residues. The CDR3 reads CSVAGEQGATGGNQPQHF. CDR3 DNA: TGCAGCGTAGCGGGAGAACAGGGGGCGACGGGAGGCAATCAGCCCCAGCATTTT.

The sample holds one count of this clone. The rearrangement joins TRBV18 to TRBJ1-5, with TRBD1 as a possible D gene (5 bases). CDR1 KGHSH and CDR2 LQKENI come from the germline V gene. V was shortened by 3 bases and J by 4 bases, with 13 bases between the two germline ends. The CDR3 covers 15 residues. The DNA of the CDR3 is TGTGCCAGCTCACCTTCTGCGACAGCTAATCAGCCCCAGCATTTT. It yields the protein CASSPSATANQPQHF.

There are a few counts of this clone. The chain recombines TRBV10-3 with TRBJ1-1, with D maybe TRBD1 (6 bases). CDR1 and CDR2 (germline): ENHRY, SYGVKD. Trimming left V 2 bases short and J 5 bases short, with 15 bases between. This CDR3 comprises 15 residues. The CDR3 sequence: CAISELRGGSTEAFF. In DNA form, the CDR3 reads TGTGCCATCAGTGAGCTGAGGGGGGGTAGTACTGAAGCTTTCTTT.

As DNA, the CDR3 is TGTGCCAGCAGCCCCGGGACTAGCGGAAGCACAGATACGCAGTATTTT. It specifies CASSPGTSGSTDTQYF. The chain carries TRBV7-3 and TRBJ2-3, with TRBD2 matching over 11 bases. The ends lost 5 bases at V and 0 bases at J; junction bases unmatched: 4. This CDR3 has 16 residues. CDR1 is SGHTA and CDR2 is FQGTGA in the germline V gene.